This is a list of T cell receptor beta chains from one sample in a study of CXCR3-negative and CXCR3-positive naive CD8 T cells. Following a re-call of the 5' RACE reads, TCRdb has one entry per CDR3 protein and lacks DNA. The sample's table shows tens of thousands of distinct CDR3 sequences. The sample taken for sequencing was naive CXCR3- CD8+ T cells from blood. These receptors originate from a human donor in good health. Some clones in this sample may be carry-over from other donors' samples. CDR3s include the opening cysteine and the closing phenylalanine or tryptophan.

v_call	j_call	cdr3_aa
TRBV4-2	TRBJ1-1	CASSQDEGGTGGTEAFF
TRBV9	TRBJ2-5	CASSVQGLGKTQYF
TRBV7-9	TRBJ1-5	CASSLVARDQPQHF
TRBV20-1	TRBJ1-5	CSARAIDRYSNQPQHF
TRBV20-1	TRBJ2-7	CSALGTNYEQYF
TRBV6-5	TRBJ2-2	CASSYYGVAGELFF
TRBV15	TRBJ2-1	CATSRGAGANNEQFF
TRBV20-1	TRBJ2-5	CSSRWDALTQYF
TRBV28	TRBJ1-1	CATGSGPEAFF
TRBV29-1	TRBJ1-1	CSVVGGTSKAFF
TRBV28	TRBJ2-7	CASSLVGVEGEQYF
TRBV15	TRBJ2-1	CATSREEGTYNEQFF
TRBV4-1	TRBJ2-5	CASSQAGSETQYF
TRBV5-1	TRBJ1-1	CASRLGGTEAFF
TRBV5-1	TRBJ2-7	CASSLLWGDEQYF
TRBV7-9	TRBJ2-3	CASSDSVVPLADTQYF
TRBV20-1	TRBJ2-5	CSARLAGGIQETQYF
TRBV14	TRBJ2-7	CASSPQGYEQYF
TRBV7-3	TRBJ1-1	CASSFYGDTEAFF
TRBV6-1	TRBJ2-3	CASSNGPGTDTQYF
TRBV7-9	TRBJ2-2	CASIYVSRNTGELFF
TRBV20-1	TRBJ2-5	CTGRLTSHQETQYF
TRBV2	TRBJ1-2	CASEGGTYGYTF
TRBV6-6	TRBJ2-3	CASSYVAASTDTQYF
TRBV28	TRBJ1-5	CASSSRHTNQPQHF
TRBV2	TRBJ2-1	CASSDLQAPTEQFF
TRBV15	TRBJ2-5	CATSRGGARETQYF
TRBV6-2/TRBV6-3	TRBJ2-3	CASSSRTSGRTADTQYF
TRBV10-3	TRBJ2-7	CAISDSTLEAGTTYEQYF
TRBV7-2	TRBJ2-7	CASSHPAYEQYF
TRBV24-1	TRBJ1-1	CATAFGTEAFF
TRBV24-1	TRBJ1-1	CATRGAEWTEAFF
TRBV7-2	TRBJ2-7	CASSSANEQYF
TRBV18	TRBJ1-1	CASSMGQGKTEAFF
TRBV28	TRBJ2-7	CASSLFGPLAGVNPLPYEQYF
TRBV2	TRBJ2-5	CASSELPRTGLRETQYF
TRBV24-1	TRBJ2-1	CTSGCDYNEQFF
TRBV10-3	TRBJ1-2	CAISESANYGYTF
TRBV20-1	TRBJ2-7	CSARDRGQAGRHF
TRBV7-6	TRBJ2-7	CASSPYQDEQYF
TRBV6-2/TRBV6-3	TRBJ2-7	CASSFGGVEQYF
TRBV28	TRBJ1-5	CASSPIGDRPQHF
TRBV5-1	TRBJ1-2	CASSFGTSLNYGYTF
TRBV4-1	TRBJ2-2	CASSQEVSGELFF
TRBV11-2	TRBJ2-1	CASSLGTYDEQFF
TRBV5-1	TRBJ2-4	CASSLGTGAKNIQYF
TRBV12-3/TRBV12-4	TRBJ2-5	CASRIDTGETQYF
TRBV5-1	TRBJ2-1	CASSWVIGREQFF
TRBV20-1	TRBJ2-1	CSARGATGGGGEQFF
TRBV5-5	TRBJ2-5	CASGTNQETQYF
TRBV27	TRBJ1-5	CASSHSNQPQHF
TRBV7-8	TRBJ2-4	CASSFGQSLAKNIQYF
TRBV11-2	TRBJ1-2	CASSHQNGYTF
TRBV27	TRBJ1-1	CASSLLGALGMNTEAFF